This T cell receptor (beta chain) was recovered during a study of T cell responses to AZD1222 COVID-19 vaccine. General study results and limits: Donors, mostly white British, included more females; clonal diversity was possibly underestimated. Targets within unmutated variant regions were reportedly found for nearly half of spike-specific TCRs.

With respect to this clone: Its antigen is not known.

Some clones are missing from TCRdb's copy, which holds only in-frame ones; the method was immunoSEQ multiplex PCR. The table lists more than 150,000 clones, 80% to 95% of them singletons. The CDR3 has 13 amino acids. V gave up 7 bases and J gave up 5 bases, with 14 bases separating them. In germline, CDR1 is MGHDK, CDR2 SYGVNS. The TCR comes from an adult in good health. The chain is built from TRBV25-1 and TRBJ2-5; D is uncertain. The sequencing here drew on peripheral blood, taken on day 0 of AZD1222 vaccination. CDR3 DNA: TGTGCCAGCACCCGAGGCGCGGATGAGACCCAGTACTTC. This sequence encodes CASTRGADETQYF. Filled out from reference TRBV25-1 and TRBJ2-5, the complete variable domain reads EADIYQTPRYLVIGTGKKITLECSQTMGHDKMYWYQQDPGMELHLIHYSYGVNSTEKGDLSSESTVSRIRTEHFPLTLESARPSHTSQYLCASTRGADETQYFGPGTRLLVL.